The 9 T cell receptor beta chains reported below all come from one sample, sequenced in a study of blood T cell repertoires in COVID-19. Assay: immunoSEQ multiplex PCR; the TCRdb copy retains only in-frame clones and omits some. Among 150,000 or so clones listed, 75% to 85% were seen once. Sequencing was carried out using peripheral blood. The receptor set was obtained from a woman in her sixties or seventies with COVID-19, enrolled during active disease.

The chain uses TRBV19 and TRBJ1-1, with 8 bases identical to TRBD1. J gave up 11 bases and V 5 bases, and 13 bases lay outside the gene matches. The CDR3 has 14 residues. Germline CDR1 is LNHDA and CDR2 is SQIVND (reference sequence). The CDR3: CASSLSGTGRVAFF. Here the CDR3 DNA reads TGTGCCAGTAGTCTGTCCGGGACAGGTCGTGTCGCTTTCTTT.

V gene TRBV9 combines with J gene TRBJ2-1, with 11 bases matching TRBD2. The CDR3 extends over 15 amino acids. V gave up 4 bases and J gave up 9 bases; unmatched junction bases: 9. CDR1 and CDR2 (germline): SGDLS, YYNGEE. CDR3 sequence (DNA): TGTGCCAGCAGCCCCCTGGTAGCGGGAGGGGGTGAGCAGTTCTTC. It codes for CASSPLVAGGGEQFF.

The chain links TRBV7-3 to TRBJ2-1; TRBD2 matches at 13 bases. With 7 bases clipped from V and 7 bases from J, the junction kept 1 base outside the gene matches. From germline, CDR1 is SGHTA and CDR2 FQGTGA. The CDR3 is 13 amino acids. Here the CDR3 DNA reads TGTGCCAGCAAACTAGCGGGGGGGAATGAGCAGTTCTTC. Its translation: CASKLAGGNEQFF.

V usage is TRBV27 and J usage is TRBJ1-2; no firm D call. Germline CDR1 reads MNHEY; CDR2 reads SMNVEV (reference sequence). V gave up 6 bases and J gave up 5 bases, with 16 bases separating them. The CDR3 is 14 amino acids. The CDR3 protein is CASSTLGRGYGYTF. For the CDR3, the DNA is TGTGCCAGCAGCACCCTAGGAAGAGGATATGGCTACACCTTC.

This clone showed up just a few times. CDR3 coding DNA: TGTGCCAGCAGATCATATCCGACAGGGGCGCACAATGAGCAGTTCTTC. As protein: CASRSYPTGAHNEQFF. The chain links TRBV5-8 to TRBJ2-1, with 8 positions matching TRBD1. Trimming removed 5 bases from V and 5 bases from J; junction bases left unmatched: 12. CDR1 and CDR2 from the germline V gene are SGHTS and YDEGEE. CDR3 length: 16 amino acids.

The rearrangement links TRBV2 to TRBJ2-3, with a tentative D call TRBD1 (5 bases). This CDR3 contains 14 residues. Per the germline V gene, CDR1 is SNHLY and CDR2 is FYNNEI. The V end was cut by 7 bases, the J end by 2 bases, with 13 bases between. The CDR3 spells CASKKGRATDTQYF. In DNA, the CDR3 is TGTGCCAGCAAGAAAGGCAGGGCCACAGATACGCAGTATTTT.

The chain links TRBV12-3 or TRBV12-4 to TRBJ1-2, with no clear D. The CDR3 extends over 13 amino acids. The V end lost 2 bases, the J end lost 7 bases, and 11 bases lay between the germline ends. The CDR3: CASSLSPLSGYTF. The CDR3 region has the DNA TGTGCCAGCAGTTTATCCCCCCTAAGTGGCTACACCTTC.

The gene calls are TRBV11-1 and TRBJ1-6; 8 bases match TRBD1. This CDR3 contains 16 residues. Germline trimming cut 5 bases from V and 6 bases from J; bases unmatched to any gene: 9. Per germline, CDR1 SGHAT and CDR2 FQDESV (reference sequence). CDR3 residues: CASSPVKDRANSPLHF. The CDR3 DNA follows: TGTGCCAGCAGCCCGGTAAAGGACAGGGCTAATTCACCCCTCCACTTT.

The chain joins TRBV29-1 to TRBJ2-1, with TRBD2 identical over 9 bases. This CDR3 contains 15 residues. The germline V gene has CDR1 SQVTM and CDR2 ANQGSEA. V gave up 7 bases and J gave up 6 bases; unmatched junction bases: 13. CDR3 sequence reads: CSAPPPSGVSNEQFF. The CDR3 DNA follows: TGCAGCGCCCCCCCACCTAGCGGGGTGAGCAATGAGCAGTTCTTC.